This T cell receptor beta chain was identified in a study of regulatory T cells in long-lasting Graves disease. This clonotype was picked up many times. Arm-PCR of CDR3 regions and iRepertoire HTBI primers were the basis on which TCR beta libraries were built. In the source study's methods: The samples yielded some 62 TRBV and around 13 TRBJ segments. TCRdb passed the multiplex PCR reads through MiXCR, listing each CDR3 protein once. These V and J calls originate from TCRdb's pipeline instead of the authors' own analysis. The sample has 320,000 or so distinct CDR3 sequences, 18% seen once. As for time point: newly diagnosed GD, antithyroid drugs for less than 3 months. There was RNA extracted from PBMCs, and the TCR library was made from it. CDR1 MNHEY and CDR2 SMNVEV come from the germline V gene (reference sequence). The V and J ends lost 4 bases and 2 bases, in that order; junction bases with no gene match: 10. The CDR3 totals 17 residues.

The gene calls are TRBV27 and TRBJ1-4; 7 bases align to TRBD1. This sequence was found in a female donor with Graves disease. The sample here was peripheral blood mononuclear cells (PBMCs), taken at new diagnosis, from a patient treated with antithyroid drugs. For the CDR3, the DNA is TGTGCCAGCAGTTCAGCGGGCAGGGGGTTGACTAATGAAAAACTGTTTTTT. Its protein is CASSSAGRGLTNEKLFF.